The entry below gives a single T cell receptor (beta chain) sequence along with its context. This record comes from a study of T cells in severe cutaneous drug reactions. The germline CDR1 and CDR2 sequences are LGHNA and YNFKEQ. The CDR3 is 16 amino acids. Carbamazepine had induced Stevens-Johnson syndrome or toxic epidermal necrolysis in the sequenced donors. TCR subtype-specific primers in iRepertoire multiplex PCR prepared libraries for bulk and single-cell sequencing. TCRdb re-called the multiplex PCR reads; every CDR3 protein appears as one record, without DNA. In all, the sample yields tens of thousands of distinct CDR3 sequences.

The sequenced material came from PBMCs. The receptor was isolated from a human donor with toxic epidermal necrolysis, a severe cutaneous drug reaction. The chain is built from TRBV4-2 and TRBJ2-7; absent DNA, TCRdb's TRBD2 call cannot be checked. The CDR3 region is CASSSSWGTSAYEQYF.